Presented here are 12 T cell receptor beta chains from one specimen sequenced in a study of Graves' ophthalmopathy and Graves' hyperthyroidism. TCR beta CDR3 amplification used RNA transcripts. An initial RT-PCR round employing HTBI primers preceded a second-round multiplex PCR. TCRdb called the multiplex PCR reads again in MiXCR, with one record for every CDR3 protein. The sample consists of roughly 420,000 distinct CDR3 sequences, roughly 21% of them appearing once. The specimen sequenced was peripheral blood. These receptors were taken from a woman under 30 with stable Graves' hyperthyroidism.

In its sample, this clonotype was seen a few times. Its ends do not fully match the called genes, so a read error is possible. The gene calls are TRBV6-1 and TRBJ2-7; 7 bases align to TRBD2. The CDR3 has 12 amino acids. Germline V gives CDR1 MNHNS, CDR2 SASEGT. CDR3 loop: CASREAGSEQYF. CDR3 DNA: TGTGCCAGCAGGGAAGCGGGGTCCGAGCAGTACTTC.

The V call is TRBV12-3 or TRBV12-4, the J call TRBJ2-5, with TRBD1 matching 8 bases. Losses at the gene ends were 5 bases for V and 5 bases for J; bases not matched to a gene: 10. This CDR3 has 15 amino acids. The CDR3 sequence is CASSVRQGSWETQYF. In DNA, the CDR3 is TGTGCCAGCAGTGTTCGACAGGGGAGTTGGGAGACCCAGTACTTC.

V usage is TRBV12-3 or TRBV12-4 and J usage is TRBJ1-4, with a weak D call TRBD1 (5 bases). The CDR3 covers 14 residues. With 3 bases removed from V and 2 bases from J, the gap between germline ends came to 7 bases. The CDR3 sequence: CASSFRATNEKLFF. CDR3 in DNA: TGTGCCAGCAGTTTCAGGGCGACTAATGAAAAACTGTTTTTT.

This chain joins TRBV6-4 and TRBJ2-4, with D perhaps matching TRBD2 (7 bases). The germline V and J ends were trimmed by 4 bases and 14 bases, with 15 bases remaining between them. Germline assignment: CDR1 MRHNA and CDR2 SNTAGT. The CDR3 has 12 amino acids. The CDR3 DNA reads TGTGCCAGCAGTGGTCTAGGGGGGGATGAGTACTTC. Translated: CASSGLGGDEYF.

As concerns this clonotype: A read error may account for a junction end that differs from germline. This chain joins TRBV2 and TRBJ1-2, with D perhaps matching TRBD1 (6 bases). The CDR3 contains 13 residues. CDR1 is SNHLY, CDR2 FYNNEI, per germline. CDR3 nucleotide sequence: TGTGCCAGCAGTCCCGGGACACCCAATCGCTTGCCCTTC. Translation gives CASSPGTPNRLPF.

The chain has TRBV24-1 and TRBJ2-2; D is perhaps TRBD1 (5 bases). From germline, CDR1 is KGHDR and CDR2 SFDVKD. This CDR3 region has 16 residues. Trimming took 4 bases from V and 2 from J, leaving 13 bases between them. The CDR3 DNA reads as TGTGCCACCAGTGACTCCGACAGAGTAAACACCGGGGAGCTGTTTTTT. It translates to CATSDSDRVNTGELFF.

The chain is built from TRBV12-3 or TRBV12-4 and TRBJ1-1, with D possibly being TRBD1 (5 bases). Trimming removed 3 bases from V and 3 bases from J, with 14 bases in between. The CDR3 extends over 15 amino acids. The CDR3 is CASSFRPGRYTEAFF. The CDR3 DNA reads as TGTGCCAGCAGTTTTCGGCCGGGGCGATACACTGAAGCTTTCTTT.

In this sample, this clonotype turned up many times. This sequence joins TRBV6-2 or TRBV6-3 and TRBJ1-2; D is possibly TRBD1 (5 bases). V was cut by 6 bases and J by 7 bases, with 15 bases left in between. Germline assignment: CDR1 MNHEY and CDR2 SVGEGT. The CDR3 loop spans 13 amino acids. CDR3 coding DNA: TGTGCCAGCAGCTCAGGGCCAACGGGTGGCTACACCTTC. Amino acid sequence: CASSSGPTGGYTF.

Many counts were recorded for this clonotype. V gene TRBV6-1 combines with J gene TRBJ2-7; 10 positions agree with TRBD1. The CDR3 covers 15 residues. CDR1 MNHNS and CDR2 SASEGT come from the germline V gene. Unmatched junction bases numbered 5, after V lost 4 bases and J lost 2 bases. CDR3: CASSARGTGAYEQYF. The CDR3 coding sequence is TGTGCCAGCAGTGCGCGAGGGACAGGGGCCTACGAGCAGTACTTC.

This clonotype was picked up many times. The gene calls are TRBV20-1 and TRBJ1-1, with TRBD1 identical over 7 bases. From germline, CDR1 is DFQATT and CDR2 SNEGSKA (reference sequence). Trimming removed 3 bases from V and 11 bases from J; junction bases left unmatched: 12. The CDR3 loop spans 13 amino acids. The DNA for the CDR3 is TGCAGTGCTAGGACAGGGTCGGCAACGCGGGCTTTCTTT. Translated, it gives CSARTGSATRAFF.

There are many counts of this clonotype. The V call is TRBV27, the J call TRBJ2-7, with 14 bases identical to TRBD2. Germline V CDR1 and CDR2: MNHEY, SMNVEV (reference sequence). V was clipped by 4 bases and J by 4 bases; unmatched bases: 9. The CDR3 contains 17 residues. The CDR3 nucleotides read TGTGCCAGCAGTTCCCTGGGACTAGCGGGAGTAAAATACGAGCAGTACTTC. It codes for CASSSLGLAGVKYEQYF.

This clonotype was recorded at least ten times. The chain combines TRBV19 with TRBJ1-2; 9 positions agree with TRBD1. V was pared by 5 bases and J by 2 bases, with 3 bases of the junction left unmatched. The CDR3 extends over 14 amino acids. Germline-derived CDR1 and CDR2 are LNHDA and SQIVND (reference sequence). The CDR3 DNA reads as TGTGCCAGTAGTGTACAGGGGGCGAACTATGGCTACACCTTC. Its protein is CASSVQGANYGYTF.